These 18 T cell receptor beta chains came from one sample sequenced in a study of T cells in Graves' hyperthyroidism and ophthalmopathy (dated by TCRdb to 2018 to 2020). The library was produced with multiplex PCR. Sequenced on an Illumina HiSeq 2000. The TCR beta CDR3 regions were amplified from the RNA transcripts. For the first round of RT-PCR on the TCR CDR3, the HTBI primer set was used together with the Qiagen OneStep RT-PCR kit. TCRdb reran the public reads through fastp at Q25 and MiXCR, keeping productive beta chains. Rows merge per CDR3 protein into single entries with the most common DNA and genes. The sample includes about 600,000 distinct CDR3 sequences, with 14% observed a single time. Of the sample, roughly 7.1% falls within the top ten clones. The sequencing input was blood. The source is a woman aged 18-29 years with Graves' ophthalmopathy.

The V gene is TRBV5-6, the J gene TRBJ1-6; D is uncertain. The V gene's germline CDR1 is SGHDT and CDR2 YYEEEE. CDR3 size: 15 residues. The V end lost 4 bases, the J end lost 10 bases, and 18 bases lay between the germline ends. The CDR3 here is CASSAAPGLTSPLHF. Written as DNA, the CDR3 is TGTGCCAGCAGCGCAGCTCCGGGTCTAACCTCACCCCTCCACTTT. The full variable domain, its missing parts supplied by reference TRBV5-6 and TRBJ1-6, is DAGVTQSPTHLIKTRGQQVTLRCSPKSGHDTVSWYQQALGQGPQFIFQYYEEEERQRGNFPDRFSGHQFPNYSSELNVNALLLGDSALYLCASSAAPGLTSPLHFGNGTRLTVT.

This clonotype was seen more than once but under ten times. The CDR3 protein is CASSPRVSSGNTIYF. The CDR3 DNA reads as TGTGCCAGCAGTCCCAGGGTTAGCTCTGGAAACACCATATATTTT. V gene TRBV3-1 combines with J gene TRBJ1-3, with D tentatively TRBD1 (5 bases). CDR1 LGHDT and CDR2 YNNKEL come from the germline V gene (reference sequence). The V end lost 6 bases, the J end lost 0 bases, and 12 bases lay between the germline ends. The CDR3 loop spans 15 amino acids.

The V call is TRBV20-1, the J call TRBJ1-2; D gene ambiguous. Looked up from germline, CDR1 is DFQATT and CDR2 is SNEGSKA (reference sequence). Trimming took 0 bases from V and 5 from J, leaving 22 bases between them. The CDR3 spans 17 residues. In nucleotides, the CDR3 is TGCAGTGCTAGAGAAAGGACCTTAAAGAGAGGGCCTTATGGCTACACCTTC. It is translated as CSARERTLKRGPYGYTF.

V gene TRBV5-1 combines with J gene TRBJ2-6, with TRBD1 matching 11 bases. Germline V gene data show CDR1 as SGHRS and CDR2 as YFSETQ. This CDR3 spans 17 amino acids. The junction had 4 bases not matched to a gene; V was cut back by 4 bases and J by 1 base. CDR3 sequence: CASSTGTGGSGANVLTF. For the CDR3, the DNA is TGCGCCAGCAGCACCGGGACAGGGGGTTCTGGGGCCAACGTCCTGACTTTC.

This clonotype was recorded at least ten times. This chain connects TRBV7-8 to TRBJ2-1, with 7 bases aligning to TRBD2. The V gene's germline CDR1 is SGHVS and CDR2 FQNEAQ. This CDR3 spans 18 amino acids. With V trimmed by 2 bases and J by 7 bases, 17 bases remained unmatched. The CDR3 spells CASSLILAGVPRGNEQFF. CDR3 sequence (DNA): TGTGCCAGCAGCTTAATCTTGGCGGGAGTGCCCCGTGGGAATGAGCAGTTCTTC.

This clonotype was found many times. The rearrangement uses TRBV7-8 and TRBJ2-3, with TRBD1 matching 8 bases. With V trimmed by 3 bases and J by 2 bases, 4 bases remained unmatched. CDR1 is SGHVS and CDR2 is FQNEAQ in the germline V gene. The CDR3 has 15 amino acids. For the CDR3, the DNA is TGTGCCAGCAGCTTCAGGGGGCGCGACACAGATACGCAGTATTTT. Translating it yields CASSFRGRDTDTQYF.

The sample holds many counts of this clonotype. The rearrangement uses TRBV11-2 and TRBJ2-1; D might be TRBD2 (6 bases). Deletions cut 4 bases from V and 8 bases from J, with 15 bases between. Germline assignment: CDR1 SGHAT and CDR2 FQNNGV. The CDR3 is made up of 14 amino acids. CDR3 nucleotide sequence: TGTGCCAGCAGCTCCGGGGGAGTTGGGGATGAGCAGTTCTTC. Translated: CASSSGGVGDEQFF.

This clonotype was seen ten or more times. The rearrangement uses TRBV19 and TRBJ2-5; TRBD1 matches at 8 bases. V trimming: 3 bases; J trimming: 5 bases; junction bases outside the gene matches: 2. The CDR3 is made up of 13 amino acids. CDR1 LNHDA and CDR2 SQIVND come from the germline V gene (reference sequence). Here the CDR3 DNA reads TGTGCCAGTAGTATCCGGGACAGGGAGACCCAGTACTTC. Translation: CASSIRDRETQYF.

As regards this clonotype: An end of the junction does not agree with germline; a read error may underlie this. The chain couples TRBV19 to TRBJ2-3; D may be TRBD1 (6 bases). This CDR3 region has 13 residues. The germline V gene has CDR1 LNHDA and CDR2 SQIVND (reference sequence). Here the CDR3 DNA reads TGTGCCACAGGGGATTGGGACACAAATACGCAGTATTTT. It specifies CATGDWDTNTQYF.

This clonotype occurred many times. The chain links TRBV14 to TRBJ2-5, with a possible D match to TRBD1 (5 bases). Trimming removed 0 bases from V and 1 base from J, with 24 bases in between. Germline CDR1 reads SGHDN; CDR2 reads FVKESK. The CDR3 runs 20 residues. The CDR3 bases are TGTGCCAGCAGCCAAGATCCGGTGGGCAGGGCCTCCGTGGGCCAAGAGACCCAGTACTTC. Translation: CASSQDPVGRASVGQETQYF.

This clonotype has ten or more counts. The chain combines TRBV9 with TRBJ2-7; 14 bases are shared with TRBD2. The trim removed 4 bases at V and 5 bases at J, leaving 8 bases unmatched. This CDR3 has 16 residues. CDR1 is SGDLS and CDR2 is YYNGEE in the germline V gene. The CDR3 nucleotides are TGTGCCAGCAGCCCCGGGACTAGCGGGAGCCTCGACGAGCAGTACTTC. It is translated as CASSPGTSGSLDEQYF.

The table lists this clonotype with many counts. The chain combines TRBV9 with TRBJ1-2, with D maybe TRBD1 (6 bases). CDR1 is SGDLS, CDR2 YYNGEE, per germline. CDR3 length: 13 residues. V lost 3 bases and J 6 bases, leaving 12 bases between the germline ends. As DNA, the CDR3 is TGTGCCAGCAGCGGGACGGGGGGGCATGGCTACACCTTC. Protein sequence: CASSGTGGHGYTF.

V gene TRBV30 combines with J gene TRBJ1-2; D is possibly TRBD1 (6 bases). This CDR3 is built from 14 residues. Trimming cost V 3 bases and J 0 bases, with 11 bases left between them. Germline lookup yields CDR1 GTSNPN and CDR2 SVGIG (reference sequence). CDR3 amino acids: CAWRQGLANYGYTF. DNA of the CDR3: TGTGCCTGGAGACAGGGTTTAGCTAACTATGGCTACACCTTC.

This clonotype occurred many times. The chain has TRBV12-3 or TRBV12-4 and TRBJ2-3, with TRBD2 matching 7 bases. This CDR3 has 16 residues. J lost 5 bases, V lost 5 bases, and 13 bases had no gene match. CDR3: CASSPRDYNPQDTQYF. As DNA, the CDR3 is TGTGCCAGCAGTCCCAGGGACTACAATCCCCAAGATACGCAGTATTTT.

J is TRBJ2-2 and V is TRBV24-1; 7 bases map to TRBD1. CDR1 KGHDR and CDR2 SFDVKD come from the germline V gene. The CDR3 extends over 14 amino acids. V was clipped by 10 bases and J by 1 base; unmatched bases: 5. The CDR3 region has the DNA TGTGCCACACGGGACAGAAGGAACACCGGGGAGCTGTTTTTT. Translating gives CATRDRRNTGELFF.

This clonotype has ten or more counts. V and J are TRBV3-1 and TRBJ2-3; D is unresolved. The V gene's germline CDR1 is LGHDT and CDR2 YNNKEL (reference sequence). There are 13 residues in the CDR3. V lost 0 bases and J 10 bases, leaving 11 bases between the germline ends. The CDR3 spells CASSQEWWYAQYF. In DNA form, the CDR3 reads TGTGCCAGCAGCCAAGAATGGTGGTACGCGCAGTATTTT.

This clonotype was detected a few times. V is TRBV27 and J is TRBJ2-5; 7 nucleotides line up with TRBD2. Trimming removed 6 bases from V and 6 bases from J; junction bases left unmatched: 7. CDR3 length equals 13 residues. Germline V gene lookup returns CDR1 MNHEY and CDR2 SMNVEV (reference sequence). The CDR3 DNA is TGTGCCAGCAGGGTGGGGGGGGGGAAGACCCAGTACTTC. Its protein product is CASRVGGGKTQYF.

This chain links TRBV5-1 with TRBJ1-2, with TRBD1 identical over 8 bases. Trimming at V came to 3 bases and at J to 2 bases, leaving 3 bases not matched to a gene. There are 14 residues in the CDR3. The germline CDR1 and CDR2 sequences are SGHRS and YFSETQ. CDR3: CASSWRTGNYGYTF. The DNA for the CDR3 is TGCGCCAGCAGCTGGCGGACAGGGAACTATGGCTACACCTTC.